What follows are 14 T cell receptor beta chains derived from one specimen sequenced in a study of T cells in Graves' hyperthyroidism and ophthalmopathy. The source material, RNA transcripts, was used to amplify TCR beta CDR3 regions. Initially, a first-round RT-PCR of the TCR CDR3 employed the HTBI primer set. MiXCR was run by TCRdb on the multiplex PCR reads, yielding one entry per CDR3 protein. The sample carries roughly 360,000 distinct CDR3 sequences, roughly 13% recorded once. Input material: blood. The receptors were gathered from a man aged 30-40 years with Graves' hyperthyroidism that later progressed to Graves' ophthalmopathy.

This clonotype was found a few times. V and J are TRBV7-9 and TRBJ2-3; D is perhaps TRBD2 (6 bases). In germline, CDR1 is SEHNR, CDR2 FQNEAQ (reference sequence). This CDR3 is 15 amino acids long. V lost 5 bases to trimming and J lost 0 bases, with 12 bases between them. In nucleotides, the CDR3 is TGTGCCAGCAGCGATCGGGGGATCAGCACAGATACGCAGTATTTT. Translating it yields CASSDRGISTDTQYF. The full variable domain, rest sourced from reference TRBV7-9 and TRBJ2-3, is DTGVSQNPRHKITKRGQNVTFRCDPISEHNRLYWYRQTLGQGPEFLTYFQNEAQLEKSRLLSDRFSAERPKGSFSTLEIQRTEQGDSAMYLCASSDRGISTDTQYFGPGTRLTVL.

This clonotype occurred a few times. This chain joins TRBV4-1 and TRBJ2-7; maybe TRBD1 (5 bases). The CDR3 contains 13 residues. Deletions cut 0 bases from V and 5 bases from J, with 8 bases between. Per germline, CDR1 MGHRA and CDR2 YSYEKL. CDR3 sequence reads: CASSQDRAHEQYF. For the CDR3, the DNA is TGCGCCAGCAGCCAAGACAGGGCCCACGAGCAGTACTTC.

V gene TRBV18 combines with J gene TRBJ2-7; D remains unclear. The CDR3 is 15 residues long. Deletions cut 3 bases from V and 0 bases from J, with 12 bases between. CDR1 and CDR2 from the germline V gene are KGHSH and LQKENI. CDR3 region: CASSPWQALSYEQYF. The CDR3 DNA is TGTGCCAGCTCACCGTGGCAGGCCCTCTCCTACGAGCAGTACTTC. Looking up the rest from reference TRBV18 and TRBJ2-7 gives the full variable domain: NAGVMQNPRHLVRRRGQEARLRCSPMKGHSHVYWYRQLPEEGLKFMVYLQKENIIDESGMPKERFSAEFPKEGPSILRIQQVVRGDSAAYFCASSPWQALSYEQYFGPGTRLTVT.

This chain joins TRBV6-2 or TRBV6-3 and TRBJ2-5, with 11 bases that match TRBD2. Germline V gives CDR1 MNHEY, CDR2 SVGEGT. The CDR3 is made up of 21 amino acids. With 0 bases clipped from V and 4 bases from J, the junction kept 19 bases outside the gene matches. Here the CDR3 reads CASSYSNPSLAGAGPPETQYF. CDR3 sequence (DNA): TGTGCCAGCAGTTACTCGAACCCCTCACTAGCGGGGGCCGGGCCACCAGAGACCCAGTACTTC.

The table lists this clonotype with many counts. This sequence joins TRBV12-3 or TRBV12-4 and TRBJ2-7; 9 bases fit TRBD2. The CDR3 has 12 amino acids. The junction had 2 bases not matched to a gene; V was cut back by 5 bases and J by 6 bases. The CDR3 here is CASSGLASEQYF. CDR3 coding DNA: TGTGCCAGCAGTGGACTAGCGTCCGAGCAGTACTTC.

This clonotype has more than one count but fewer than ten. The V call is TRBV9, the J call TRBJ1-1, with D perhaps TRBD1 (5 bases). V gave up 4 bases and J gave up 4 bases, with 17 bases separating them. Germline V gene lookup returns CDR1 SGDLS and CDR2 YYNGEE. The CDR3 loop spans 15 amino acids. The CDR3 nucleotides are TGTGCCAGCAGCCCCCGGGTCCCGGGGACCACTGAAGCTTTCTTT. Translation gives CASSPRVPGTTEAFF.

The table lists this clonotype with a count of one. This rearrangement joins TRBV20-1 to TRBJ1-5, with D unclear. There are 15 residues in the CDR3. The V and J ends lost 3 bases and 2 bases respectively, with 14 bases between them. Germline V lookup: CDR1 DFQATT, CDR2 SNEGSKA (reference sequence). DNA of the CDR3: TGCAGTGCTAGCCTTTCGGCGGCGGGCAATCAGCCCCAGCATTTT. Its translation: CSASLSAAGNQPQHF.

In its sample, this clonotype was seen many times. J is TRBJ2-1 and V is TRBV2, with 9 bases matching TRBD1. Unmatched junction bases numbered 4, after V lost 6 bases and J lost 4 bases. Germline CDR1 SNHLY, CDR2 FYNNEI. CDR3 length equals 14 residues. The CDR3 loop reads CASSSGTGYNEQFF. The CDR3 region has the DNA TGTGCCAGCAGCTCCGGGACAGGGTACAATGAGCAGTTCTTC.

In this sample, this clonotype turned up many times. This sequence joins TRBV7-3 and TRBJ2-5; D is unresolved. The CDR3 consists of 13 residues. Trimming stripped 5 bases from V and 1 base from J, with 8 bases between. Germline V lookup: CDR1 SGHTA, CDR2 FQGTGA. The DNA of the CDR3 is TGTGCCAGCAGCCCCGACCCCCAAGAGACCCAGTACTTC. Encoded protein: CASSPDPQETQYF.

Notes on this clonotype: An end of the junction does not agree with germline; a read error may underlie this. The CDR3 is CASSYSIWGEQLF. CDR3 DNA sequence: TGTGCCAGCAGTTACTCGATATGGGGTGAGCAGCTCTTC. The chain recombines TRBV6-2 or TRBV6-3 with TRBJ2-1; the D is unclear. Germline V CDR1 and CDR2: MNHEY, SVGEGT. There are 13 residues in the CDR3.

This chain links TRBV6-9 with TRBJ2-7; D may be TRBD2 (5 bases). The CDR3 is 14 residues long. V lost 3 bases, J lost 6 bases, and 15 bases lay in between. From germline, CDR1 is MNHGY and CDR2 SVAAGI. Here the CDR3 DNA reads TGTGCCAGCAGTTACGGAGTAGGAGGCGGCGAGCAGTACTTC. This codes for CASSYGVGGGEQYF.

CDR3 protein: CASTKGGQGRETQYF. The DNA of the CDR3 is TGTGCCAGCACCAAAGGAGGACAGGGGCGGGAGACCCAGTACTTC. The chain employs TRBV12-3 or TRBV12-4 and TRBJ2-5; 9 bases agree with TRBD1. Germline trimming cut 7 bases from V and 5 bases from J; bases unmatched to any gene: 11. CDR3 size: 15 residues.

In this sample, this clonotype turned up many times. The rearrangement uses TRBV20-1 and TRBJ2-1, with D possibly matching TRBD2 (6 bases). The CDR3 consists of 15 residues. Per the germline V gene, CDR1 is DFQATT and CDR2 is SNEGSKA (reference sequence). V lost 0 bases to trimming and J lost 9 bases, with 18 bases between them. The CDR3 loop is CSARDRGKQASEQFF. CDR3 coding DNA: TGCAGTGCTAGAGATCGGGGGAAACAAGCTAGTGAGCAGTTCTTC.

This clonotype was detected many times. The chain is built from TRBV12-3 or TRBV12-4 and TRBJ2-2; 7 bases match TRBD1. V lost 6 bases, J lost 2 bases, and 6 bases stayed unmatched. There are 15 residues in the CDR3. The CDR3 sequence: CASRKTGINTGELFF. CDR3 DNA: TGTGCCAGCAGAAAGACAGGGATTAACACCGGGGAGCTGTTTTTT.